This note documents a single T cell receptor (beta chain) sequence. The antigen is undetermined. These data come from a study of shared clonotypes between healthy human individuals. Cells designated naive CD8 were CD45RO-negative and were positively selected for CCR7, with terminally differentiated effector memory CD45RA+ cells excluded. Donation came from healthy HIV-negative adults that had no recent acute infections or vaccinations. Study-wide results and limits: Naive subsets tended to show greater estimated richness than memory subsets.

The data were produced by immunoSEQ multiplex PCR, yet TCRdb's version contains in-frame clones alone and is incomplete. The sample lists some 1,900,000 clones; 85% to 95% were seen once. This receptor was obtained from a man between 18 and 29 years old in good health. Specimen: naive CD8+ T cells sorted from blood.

CDR3 coding DNA: TGTGCCAGCTCCTCGGGGAGCACTGAAGCTTTCTTT. Its translation is CASSSGSTEAFF. This chain joins TRBV25-1 and TRBJ1-1; no clear D gene. Germline-derived CDR1 and CDR2 are MGHDK and SYGVNS. Trimming left V 8 bases short and J 4 bases short, with 11 bases between. The CDR3 has 12 residues.